The 16 T cell receptor beta chains presented below share a single source sample, sequenced in a study of neurological immune-mediated disorders. TCRdb analysed the 5' RACE reads with MiXCR anew, one entry per CDR3 protein. The table lists around 18,000 distinct CDR3 sequences, about 20% of them singletons. The sequenced sample was PBMCs. These receptors were taken from a man between 50 and 59 years old in good health.

This clonotype is labeled as medium-sized. The chain carries TRBV15 and TRBJ1-6; 9 bases are shared with TRBD1. Germline V gene sequence: CDR1 LNHNV, CDR2 YYDKDF (reference sequence). The V segment lost 0 bases and the J segment 11 bases; nucleotides outside the gene matches: 8. The CDR3 length is 16 residues. This chain's CDR3 is CATSREWTGAMAPLHF. CDR3 sequence (DNA): TGTGCCACCAGCAGAGAGTGGACAGGGGCGATGGCACCCCTCCACTTT.

By sample share, this clonotype is medium-sized. The V call is TRBV9, the J call TRBJ2-7; 7 nucleotides match TRBD2. The V and J ends lost 4 bases and 7 bases, in that order; junction bases with no gene match: 11. CDR1 is SGDLS, CDR2 YYNGEE, per germline. The CDR3 covers 14 residues. As DNA, the CDR3 is TGTGCCAGCAGCCCACGGGACTATGGCGAGGAGCAGTACTTC. This encodes CASSPRDYGEEQYF.

This clonotype was seen many times. The chain links TRBV12-3 or TRBV12-4 to TRBJ2-2; D possibly corresponds to TRBD2 (6 bases). The CDR3 loop spans 15 amino acids. The ends were cut back, 4 bases at V and 1 base at J, with 10 bases in the middle. In DNA form, the CDR3 reads TGTGCCAGCAGTTGGGCCGGGGGGAACACCGGGGAGCTGTTTTTT. It codes for CASSWAGGNTGELFF.

This clonotype was counted once. This CDR3 reads CASSYSRGTEDQPQHF. As DNA, the CDR3 is TGTGCCAGCAGTTACTCGAGGGGGACGGAAGATCAGCCCCAGCATTTT. The chain has TRBV6-5 and TRBJ1-5; D is perhaps TRBD1 (6 bases). CDR1 and CDR2 from the germline V gene are MNHEY and SVGAGI. This CDR3 spans 16 amino acids. Trimming left V 0 bases short and J 5 bases short, with 14 bases between.

On this clonotype itself: A read error may explain this, as a much larger clone is one base away. This sequence joins TRBV20-1 and TRBJ1-6; 8 bases match TRBD1. In germline, CDR1 is DFQATT, CDR2 SNEGSKA (reference sequence). J lost 8 bases, V lost 5 bases, and 5 bases had no gene match. The CDR3 has 13 amino acids. CDR3 sequence reads: CSALQGVDSPLHF. In DNA, the CDR3 is TGCAGTGCTTTACAGGGGGTCGATTCACCCCTCCACTTT.

This clonotype is labeled as large. The J gene is TRBJ1-5, the V gene TRBV20-1; D unresolved. The germline V gene encodes CDR1 DFQATT and CDR2 SNEGSKA (reference sequence). With 3 bases removed from V and 2 bases from J, the gap between germline ends came to 17 bases. There are 16 residues in the CDR3. CDR3 nucleotide sequence: TGCAGTGCTAGTCCGAGGGCTGCGAAGGGCAATCAGCCCCAGCATTTT. It codes for CSASPRAAKGNQPQHF.

This clonotype occurred many times. The V and J genes are TRBV25-1 and TRBJ2-6; the match to TRBD2 covers 14 bases. CDR1 is MGHDK and CDR2 is SYGVNS in the germline V gene. Germline trimming cut 5 bases from V and 0 bases from J; bases unmatched to any gene: 3. The CDR3 is made up of 18 amino acids. CDR3 nucleotides: TGTGCCAGCAGTACGGGACTAGCGGGGGCCTCTGGGGCCAACGTCCTGACTTTC. It encodes CASSTGLAGASGANVLTF.

This clonotype qualifies as medium-sized. The V call is TRBV12-3 or TRBV12-4, the J call TRBJ2-1; 7 positions agree with TRBD1. This CDR3 contains 12 residues. Unmatched junction bases numbered 1, after V lost 6 bases and J lost 5 bases. For the CDR3, the DNA is TGTGCCAGCAGGGGGACAGACAATGAGCAGTTCTTC. Its translation: CASRGTDNEQFF.

Many counts were recorded for this clonotype. V gene TRBV12-3 or TRBV12-4 combines with J gene TRBJ2-5, with no clear D. V lost 5 bases, J lost 4 bases, and 8 bases lay in between. This CDR3 has 12 residues. The CDR3 region is CASSRSRETQYF. DNA of the CDR3: TGTGCCAGCAGTCGGTCCCGAGAGACCCAGTACTTC.

This clonotype was counted ten times or more. This chain uses TRBV6-5 with TRBJ2-1, with 9 bases that match TRBD1. Per germline, CDR1 MNHEY and CDR2 SVGAGI. This CDR3 comprises 16 residues. The V segment lost 2 bases and the J segment 2 bases; nucleotides outside the gene matches: 4. This CDR3 reads CASSYEDRGPYNEQFF. The DNA of the CDR3 is TGTGCCAGCAGTTACGAGGACAGGGGACCCTACAATGAGCAGTTCTTC.

This clonotype has ten or more counts. The chain links TRBV10-3 to TRBJ2-5, with 14 bases matching TRBD2. The germline V gene encodes CDR1 ENHRY and CDR2 SYGVKD. J lost 4 bases, V lost 4 bases, and 5 bases had no gene match. The CDR3 consists of 16 residues. The CDR3 loop is CAISGGTSGGGETQYF. The CDR3 DNA reads TGTGCCATCAGTGGAGGGACTAGCGGGGGAGGAGAGACCCAGTACTTC.

This clonotype is labeled medium-sized (0.01 to 0.1%). V is TRBV4-1 and J is TRBJ1-4; TRBD1 aligns across 9 bases. Germline V gene lookup returns CDR1 MGHRA and CDR2 YSYEKL. Trimming at V came to 4 bases and at J to 8 bases, leaving 11 bases not matched to a gene. This CDR3 comprises 16 residues. The CDR3, as DNA: TGCGCCAGCAGCCCCCCCCCGGGACAGGGACACGAAAAACTGTTTTTT. Protein sequence: CASSPPPGQGHEKLFF.

This chain connects TRBV20-1 to TRBJ2-5, with D possibly TRBD2 on 6 matching bases. Deletions cut 6 bases from V and 0 bases from J, with 14 bases between. The CDR3 runs 14 residues. Germline CDR1 reads DFQATT; CDR2 reads SNEGSKA (reference sequence). The chain's CDR3 is CSALRAGNQETQYF. The CDR3 coding sequence is TGCAGTGCCCTAAGGGCGGGGAACCAAGAGACCCAGTACTTC.

The chain is built from TRBV30 and TRBJ1-1; no firm D call. The CDR3 contains 14 residues. Germline V CDR1 and CDR2: GTSNPN, SVGIG (reference sequence). Trimming stripped 2 bases from V and 5 bases from J, with 15 bases between. The CDR3: CAWSRNSGETEAFF. CDR3 coding DNA: TGTGCCTGGAGTAGAAACAGTGGGGAAACTGAAGCTTTCTTT.

This clonotype is judged medium-sized. The rearrangement uses TRBV29-1 and TRBJ2-3, with D maybe TRBD1 (7 bases). The CDR3 totals 13 residues. The V end was cut by 6 bases, the J end by 5 bases, with 15 bases between. The germline V gene has CDR1 SQVTM and CDR2 ANQGSEA. The CDR3 DNA reads as TGCAGCGTCCCGCAGGGGGGTAAAGATACGCAGTATTTT. This sequence encodes CSVPQGGKDTQYF.

The rearrangement joins TRBV9 to TRBJ2-5, with 7 bases that match TRBD2. V gave up 0 bases and J gave up 5 bases; unmatched junction bases: 7. This CDR3 region has 15 residues. Germline V gene sequence: CDR1 SGDLS, CDR2 YYNGEE. The CDR3 loop is CASSVGGSGFETQYF. CDR3 nucleotides: TGTGCCAGCAGCGTAGGGGGTAGCGGGTTCGAGACCCAGTACTTC.